The clone carrying this T cell receptor (beta chain) was found a few times. Its target is unknown. The data belong to a study of shared clonotypes between healthy human individuals. The CDR3 is made up of 12 amino acids. Looked up from germline, CDR1 is SQVTM and CDR2 is ANQGSEA. Between the trimmed V and J ends, which lost 6 bases and 1 base, there was a span of 7 bases. Generated by immunoSEQ multiplex PCR, the TCRdb table keeps only in-frame clones and is missing some. The data show over 2 million clones, with 90% to 95% seen just once and 0.1% to 0.15% held by the top ten. Findings and caveats of the study: Several donors had roughly 5% of their naive CD4 clonotypes in common.

Material for sequencing was naive CD4+ T cells sorted from blood. The subset denotes: CD45RA+ positively selected. The receptor comes from a man younger than 30 in good health. The chain links TRBV29-1 to TRBJ1-3; weak D call: TRBD1 (5 bases). This chain's CDR3 is CSVQGSGNTIYF. As DNA, the CDR3 is TGCAGCGTGCAGGGATCTGGAAACACCATATATTTT.